Each of the 2 T cell receptor beta chains below was sequenced from the same sample in a study of blood T cell repertoires in COVID-19. Sequencing was performed with immunoSEQ multiplex PCR; in TCRdb, only in-frame clones are kept and a portion is missing. This table has some 280,000 clones, 85% appearing once. The sample comprised peripheral blood. These receptors originate from a woman aged 45-60 years with active or convalescent COVID-19.

The chain couples TRBV29-1 to TRBJ2-5; D gene unclear. The CDR3 sequence is 12 residues long. Germline values: CDR1 SQVTM, CDR2 ANQGSEA. V was trimmed by 0 bases and J by 3 bases, leaving 5 bases between them. The CDR3 loop reads CSVEDTEETQYF. CDR3 DNA: TGCAGCGTTGAAGACACAGAAGAGACCCAGTACTTC.

The chain recombines TRBV29-1 with TRBJ2-7, with 8 positions matching TRBD1. CDR1 SQVTM and CDR2 ANQGSEA come from the germline V gene. Trimming removed 6 bases from V and 2 bases from J; junction bases left unmatched: 12. The CDR3 has 15 residues. This CDR3 reads CSVRGQEGSPYEQYF. In DNA form, the CDR3 reads TGCAGCGTGCGGGGACAGGAGGGGAGCCCCTACGAGCAGTACTTC.